The next 8 T cell receptor beta chains were all read from a single sample in a study of regulatory T cells in long-lasting Graves disease. Time point of the sample: persistent/refractory GD, antithyroid drugs over 5 years with positive TRAb. There was RNA extracted from PBMCs, and the TCR library was made from it. According to the study, TCR beta libraries were built with iRepertoire HTBI primers and CDR3-region Arm-PCR. One entry per CDR3 protein, called by TCRdb with MiXCR from the multiplex PCR reads. The sample carries 450,000 or so distinct CDR3 sequences, approximately 23% recorded once. Sequencing was performed on peripheral blood mononuclear cells (PBMCs), taken when the disease was refractory, from a patient treated with antithyroid drugs. The receptors stem from a female donor with Graves disease.

V usage is TRBV7-9 and J usage is TRBJ1-1, with D possibly matching TRBD1 (6 bases). CDR3 length equals 14 residues. Germline CDR1 SEHNR, CDR2 FQNEAQ (reference sequence). Trimming took 7 bases from V and 11 from J, leaving 23 bases between them. The CDR3 region has the DNA TGTGCCAGCACCCTTGCGACAGGTATCCCGAAGGCTTTCTTT. It specifies CASTLATGIPKAFF.

This sequence joins TRBV20-1 and TRBJ2-7; the match to TRBD2 covers 8 bases. CDR1 and CDR2 (germline): DFQATT, SNEGSKA (reference sequence). Trimming took 5 bases from V and 2 from J; bases not matched to a gene: 5. This CDR3 region has 13 residues. CDR3 residues: CSAPRGLAYEQYF. The DNA of the CDR3 is TGCAGTGCTCCGAGGGGACTAGCCTACGAGCAGTACTTC.

This clonotype has a count of ten or more. The chain has TRBV12-5 and TRBJ1-6; D is perhaps TRBD1 (6 bases). CDR1 and CDR2 (germline): LGHNT, FRNRAP. The CDR3 contains 17 residues. Trimming cost V 5 bases and J 14 bases, with 28 bases left between them. DNA of the CDR3: TGTGCTAGTGGTCCGGGGAGGGGGGCCGGTGATGAATTAACCCTCCACTTT. Translated: CASGPGRGAGDELTLHF.

This clonotype appeared many times. The chain couples TRBV28 to TRBJ2-7; D not certain. The CDR3 runs to 11 residues. The ends were cut back, 5 bases at V and 6 bases at J, with 8 bases in the middle. Germline V gene lookup returns CDR1 MDHEN and CDR2 SYDVKM. The CDR3 coding sequence is TGTGCCAGCAGTCCCCTCTCCGAGCAGTACTTC. This codes for CASSPLSEQYF.

Only one count was recorded for this clonotype. The rearrangement joins TRBV3-2 to TRBJ2-1; the table's D call of TRBD2 was not tested on the DNA. TRBV3-2 is a documented pseudogene. The CDR3 is 19 residues long. As DNA, the CDR3 is TGTGCCAGCAGCCAAGTTGCTCGTGCCAGTCTAGCGGGAGACAATGAGCAGTTCTTC. Amino acids: CASSQVARASLAGDNEQFF.

As to this clonotype: A read error may account for a junction end that differs from germline. The genes are TRBV11-2 and TRBJ2-7, with TRBD2 as a possible D gene (5 bases). Per the germline V gene, CDR1 is SGHAT and CDR2 is FQNNGV. The CDR3 runs to 13 residues. CDR3 DNA sequence: TGTGCCTGCAGCTTAGCGCTAGCTTACGAGCAGTACTTC. It is translated as CACSLALAYEQYF.

This clonotype has ten or more counts. The rearrangement links TRBV28 to TRBJ1-1; D remains ambiguous. CDR1 MDHEN and CDR2 SYDVKM come from the germline V gene. V was trimmed by 8 bases and J by 0 bases, leaving 16 bases between them. The CDR3 consists of 15 residues. DNA for the CDR3: TGTGCCAGCTTTTCTTATGGAGTGGTGAACACTGAAGCTTTCTTT. This codes for CASFSYGVVNTEAFF. The full variable domain, completed using reference TRBV28 and TRBJ1-1, is DVKVTQSSRYLVKRTGEKVFLECVQDMDHENMFWYRQDPGLGLRLIYFSYDVKMKEKGDIPEGYSVSREKKERFSLILESASTNQTSMYLCASFSYGVVNTEAFFGQGTRLTVV.

This clonotype has more than one count but fewer than ten. The chain uses TRBV7-2 and TRBJ1-5; 9 positions match TRBD1. The CDR3 covers 18 residues. The ends lost 5 bases at V and 0 bases at J; junction bases unmatched: 11. CDR1 is SGHTA and CDR2 is FQGNSA in the germline V gene. CDR3 DNA sequence: TGTGCCAGCAGCCAGAACCGGGGACAGGGCTATAGCAATCAGCCCCAGCATTTT. Its protein is CASSQNRGQGYSNQPQHF.